This TCR beta chain appears in the sequencing data of a study of T-cell reconstitution after alpha-beta-depleted transplantation in children. Whole-study results and caveats: Newly produced T cells mostly accounted for T-cell counts and diversity one year post-transplant. Several hundred rapidly expanded clones from non-depleted graft cells reportedly supplied alpha-beta T cells about two months post-transplant. Diversity of TCRbeta at day 60 was high in some patients, arising from surviving recipient T cells and thymic progenitors.

This clonotype turned up a few times. No antigen is known for it. J was trimmed by 4 bases and V by 5 bases; bases with no gene match: 5. This CDR3 is 14 amino acids long. From germline, CDR1 is DFQATT and CDR2 SNEGSKA (reference sequence). Preparing the TCRbeta library involved the use of unique molecular identifiers. MiXCR was run by TCRdb on the PCR reads, yielding one entry per CDR3 protein. The repertoire holds about 240,000 distinct CDR3 sequences, roughly a quarter seen once, with roughly 2.7% in the top ten. V is TRBV20-1 and J is TRBJ2-1, with 10 bases aligning to TRBD2. This receptor was obtained from a girl aged 2-10 years with Fanconi anemia, due to receive a stem cell transplant. Specimen: PBMCs, collected before TCRalphabeta/CD19-depleted stem cell transplant. CDR3 DNA sequence: TGCAGTGCTGCGACTAGCGGGTGGTACAATGAGCAGTTCTTC. Its protein product is CSAATSGWYNEQFF.